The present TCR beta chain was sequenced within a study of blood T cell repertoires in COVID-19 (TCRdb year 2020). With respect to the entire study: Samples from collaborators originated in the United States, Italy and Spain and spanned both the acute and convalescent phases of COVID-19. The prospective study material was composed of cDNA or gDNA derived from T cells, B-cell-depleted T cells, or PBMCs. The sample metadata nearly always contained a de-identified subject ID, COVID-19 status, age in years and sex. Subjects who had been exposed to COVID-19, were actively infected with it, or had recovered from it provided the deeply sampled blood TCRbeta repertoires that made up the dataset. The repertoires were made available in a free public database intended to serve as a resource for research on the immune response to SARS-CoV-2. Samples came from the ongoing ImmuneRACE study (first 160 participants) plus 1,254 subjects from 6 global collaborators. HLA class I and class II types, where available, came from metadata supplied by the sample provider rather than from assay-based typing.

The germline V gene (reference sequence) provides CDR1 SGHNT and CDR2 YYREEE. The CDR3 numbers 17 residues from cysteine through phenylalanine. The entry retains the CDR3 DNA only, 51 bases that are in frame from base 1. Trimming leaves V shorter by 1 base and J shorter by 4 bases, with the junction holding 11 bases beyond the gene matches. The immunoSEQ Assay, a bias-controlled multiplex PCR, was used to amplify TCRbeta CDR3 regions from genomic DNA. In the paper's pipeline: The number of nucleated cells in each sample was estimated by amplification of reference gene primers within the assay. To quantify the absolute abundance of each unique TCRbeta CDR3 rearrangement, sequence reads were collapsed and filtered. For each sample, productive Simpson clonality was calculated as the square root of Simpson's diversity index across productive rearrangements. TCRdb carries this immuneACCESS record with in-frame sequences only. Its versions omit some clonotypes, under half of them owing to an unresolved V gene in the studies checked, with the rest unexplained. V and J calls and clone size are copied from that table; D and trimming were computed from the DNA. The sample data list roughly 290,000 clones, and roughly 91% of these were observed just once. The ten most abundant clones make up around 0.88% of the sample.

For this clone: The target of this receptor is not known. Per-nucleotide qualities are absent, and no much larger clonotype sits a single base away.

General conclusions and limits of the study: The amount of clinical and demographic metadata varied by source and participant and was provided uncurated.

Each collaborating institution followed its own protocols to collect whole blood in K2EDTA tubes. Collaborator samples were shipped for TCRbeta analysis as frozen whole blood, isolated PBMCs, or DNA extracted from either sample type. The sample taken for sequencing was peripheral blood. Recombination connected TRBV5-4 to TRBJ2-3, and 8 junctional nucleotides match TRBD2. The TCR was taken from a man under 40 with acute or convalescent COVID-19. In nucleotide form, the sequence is TGTGCCAGCAGCTTGATTAGCGGGGCCGGATGGGCAGATACGCAGTATTTT. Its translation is CASSLISGAGWADTQYF.